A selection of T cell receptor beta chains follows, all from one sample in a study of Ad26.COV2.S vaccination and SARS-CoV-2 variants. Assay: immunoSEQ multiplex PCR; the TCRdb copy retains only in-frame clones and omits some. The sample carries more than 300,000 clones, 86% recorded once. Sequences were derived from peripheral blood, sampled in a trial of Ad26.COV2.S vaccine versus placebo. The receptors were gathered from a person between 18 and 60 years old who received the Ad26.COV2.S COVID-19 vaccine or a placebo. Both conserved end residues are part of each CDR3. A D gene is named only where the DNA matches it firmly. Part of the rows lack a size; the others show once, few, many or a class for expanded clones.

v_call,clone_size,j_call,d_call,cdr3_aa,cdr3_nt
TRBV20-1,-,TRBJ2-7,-,CSGRRNYEQYF,TGCAGTGGACGGAGGAACTACGAGCAGTACTTC
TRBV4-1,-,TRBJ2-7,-,CASSQERSRGPYEQYF,TGCGCCAGCAGCCAAGAAAGGAGTCGTGGGCCCTACGAGCAGTACTTC
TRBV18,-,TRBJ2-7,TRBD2,CASSLAGPHEQYF,TGTGCCAGCTCACTAGCGGGCCCCCACGAGCAGTACTTC
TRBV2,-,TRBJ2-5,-,CASKTTEETQYF,TGTGCCAGCAAGACCACGGAAGAGACCCAGTACTTC
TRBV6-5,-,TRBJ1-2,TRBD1,CASSTQGGRNGYTF,TGTGCCAGCAGTACACAGGGGGGAAGGAATGGCTACACCTTC
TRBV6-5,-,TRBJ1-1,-,CASSYRDDSEAFF,TGTGCCAGCAGTTACCGGGACGACTCCGAAGCTTTCTTT
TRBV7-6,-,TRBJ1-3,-,CASSLERGSGNTIYF,TGTGCCAGCAGCTTAGAGAGAGGATCTGGAAACACCATATATTTT
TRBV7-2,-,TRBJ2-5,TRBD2,CASSLEGTSGGETQYF,TGTGCCAGCAGCTTAGAGGGGACTAGCGGTGGGGAGACCCAGTACTTC
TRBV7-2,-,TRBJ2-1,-,CASSPEVGEQFF,TGTGCCAGCAGCCCGGAGGTCGGTGAGCAGTTCTTC
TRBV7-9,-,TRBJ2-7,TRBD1,CASTPGGEQYF,TGTGCCAGCACCCCAGGGGGCGAGCAGTACTTC
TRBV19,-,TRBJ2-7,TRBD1,CASSRWDRGNNEQYF,TGTGCCAGTAGTAGGTGGGACAGGGGTAATAACGAGCAGTACTTC
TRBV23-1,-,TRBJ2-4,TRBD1,CASSQTLCPRDRGFLGTNIQYF,TGCGCCAGCAGTCAAACCCTCTGCCCCCGGGACAGGGGGTTTTTGGGAACAAACATTCAGTACTTC
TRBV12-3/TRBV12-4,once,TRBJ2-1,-,CASSLMGLEQFF,TGTGCCAGCAGTTTAATGGGTCTCGAGCAGTTCTTC
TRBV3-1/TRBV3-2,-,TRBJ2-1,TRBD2,CASSQDALGSGRASNEQFF,TGTGCCAGCAGCCAAGACGCCCTCGGTAGCGGGAGGGCCAGCAATGAGCAGTTCTTC
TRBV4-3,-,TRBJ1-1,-,CASSQDRDGHWGTEAFF,TGCGCCAGCAGCCAAGATCGTGACGGGCACTGGGGCACTGAAGCTTTCTTT
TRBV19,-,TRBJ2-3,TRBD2,CASSIRLALTDTQYF,TGTGCCAGTAGTATTCGACTAGCACTCACAGATACGCAGTATTTT
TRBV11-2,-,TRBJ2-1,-,CASSPTGGNEQFF,TGTGCCAGCAGCCCTACAGGTGGGAATGAGCAGTTCTTC
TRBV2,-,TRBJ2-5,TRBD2,CASNPWTSGRETQYF,TGTGCCAGCAACCCCTGGACTAGCGGGAGGGAGACCCAGTACTTC
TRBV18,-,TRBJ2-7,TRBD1,CASSSGTGYNEQYF,TGTGCCAGCTCAAGCGGGACAGGGTACAACGAGCAGTACTTC
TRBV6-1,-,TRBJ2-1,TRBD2,CASSENSGGNNEQFF,TGTGCCAGCAGTGAAAATAGCGGGGGAAACAATGAGCAGTTCTTC
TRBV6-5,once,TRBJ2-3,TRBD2,CASSYSRGGPLDTQYF,TGTGCCAGCAGTTACTCGCGGGGGGGGCCCTTAGATACGCAGTATTTT
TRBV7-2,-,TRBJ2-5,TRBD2,CASSPSGRGETQYF,TGTGCCAGCAGCCCGTCCGGGAGGGGAGAGACCCAGTACTTC
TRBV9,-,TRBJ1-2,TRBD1,CASSPRDRENYGYTF,TGTGCCAGCAGCCCAAGGGACAGGGAGAACTATGGCTACACCTTC
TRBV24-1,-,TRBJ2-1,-,CATSDRDLPPHEQFF,TGTGCCACCAGTGATCGGGACCTACCCCCCCATGAGCAGTTCTTC